The 23 T cell receptor beta chains below all came from one sample that was sequenced in a study of T cells after yellow fever vaccination (dated 2019 in TCRdb). Library construction relied on 5' RACE. The sequencer was an Illumina NovaSeq 6000. TCRdb trimmed the raw reads at Q25, called clones with MiXCR and kept productive beta chains. CDR3 protein duplicates are merged, each entry listing the most common genes and DNA. This sample lists 250,000 to 350,000 distinct CDR3 sequences; approximately 10% were detected once. The ten largest clones represent over 3% of the sample. Interpreted using the paper, the treatment or condition label stands for: live attenuated yellow fever vaccine strain. This sample comprised CD4+ T cells sorted from PBMCs, obtained 5 days after the yellow fever booster vaccination. These receptors originate from a man aged 18 to 30 who received the YFV17D yellow fever vaccine.

This chain connects TRBV6-5 to TRBJ2-2, with D possibly being TRBD1 (6 bases). Trimming removed 7 bases at V and 6 bases at J, with 15 bases between. In germline, CDR1 is MNHEY, CDR2 SVGAGI. This CDR3 has 14 residues. The CDR3 spells CASKEGGYSGELFF. CDR3 coding DNA: TGTGCCAGCAAGGAAGGGGGTTACTCCGGGGAGCTGTTTTTT.

This clonotype was counted only a few times. The chain uses TRBV5-1 and TRBJ2-7; D is ambiguous. This CDR3 has 13 residues. The ends were cut back, 2 bases at V and 5 bases at J, with 11 bases in the middle. CDR1 and CDR2 (germline): SGHRS, YFSETQ. Here the CDR3 reads CASSFQAAHEQYF. CDR3 DNA sequence: TGCGCCAGCAGCTTCCAGGCCGCCCACGAGCAGTACTTC.

This clonotype appeared a few times. The CDR3 reads CASSQVFSVANYGYTF. Written as DNA, the CDR3 is TGTGCCAGCAGCCAAGTTTTCTCGGTAGCTAACTATGGCTACACCTTC. This chain connects TRBV3-1 to TRBJ1-2, with D uncertain. V was pared by 1 base and J by 0 bases, with 12 bases between. Germline CDR1 is LGHDT and CDR2 is YNNKEL (reference sequence). The length of the CDR3 is 16 residues.

In this sample, this clonotype turned up a few times. The chain uses TRBV2 and TRBJ1-5, with D possibly TRBD1 on 5 matching bases. The V gene lost 7 bases and the J gene lost 1 base, with 8 bases spanning the gap. This CDR3 has 13 amino acids. Germline CDR1 and CDR2: SNHLY and FYNNEI. The CDR3 coding sequence is TGTGCCAGCATGGGGGAAAGCAATCAGCCCCAGCATTTT. It is translated as CASMGESNQPQHF.

Only a few counts were recorded for this clonotype. The chain is built from TRBV5-1 and TRBJ2-7; perhaps D is TRBD1 or TRBD2 (5 bases each). Trimming left V 5 bases short and J 0 bases short, with 18 bases between. From germline, CDR1 is SGHRS and CDR2 YFSETQ. The CDR3 sequence is 16 residues long. CDR3 DNA sequence: TGCGCCAGCAGTTCCGGGACGGTCCTCCTCTCCTACGAGCAGTACTTC. It translates to CASSSGTVLLSYEQYF. Filled out from reference TRBV5-1 and TRBJ2-7, the complete variable domain reads KAGVTQTPRYLIKTRGQQVTLSCSPISGHRSVSWYQQTPGQGLQFLFEYFSETQRNKGNFPGRFSGRQFSNSRSEMNVSTLELGDSALYLCASSSGTVLLSYEQYFGPGTRLTVT.

This clonotype was counted only a few times. The V and J genes are TRBV18 and TRBJ1-2; D perhaps matches TRBD1 (5 bases). V gave up 4 bases and J gave up 6 bases, with 12 bases separating them. The CDR3 extends over 13 amino acids. CDR1 and CDR2 (germline): KGHSH, LQKENI. CDR3 in DNA: TGTGCCAGCTCACGGCCGGAACAGGATGGCTACACCTTC. Translated: CASSRPEQDGYTF.

V usage is TRBV28 and J usage is TRBJ2-7; 9 nucleotides align to TRBD2. The J segment lost 9 bases and the V segment lost 2 bases, leaving 5 bases of the junction unmatched. The V gene's germline CDR1 is MDHEN and CDR2 SYDVKM. CDR3 length: 13 amino acids. The CDR3 here is CASSLPGTSPQYV. The CDR3 DNA reads TGTGCCAGCAGTTTACCCGGGACTAGCCCGCAGTACGTC.

V is TRBV20-1 and J is TRBJ2-7; D possibly uses TRBD1 or TRBD2 (6 bases each). V was shortened by 3 bases and J by 5 bases, with 14 bases between the two germline ends. The CDR3 has 13 amino acids. The V gene's germline CDR1 is DFQATT and CDR2 SNEGSKA (reference sequence). The CDR3 sequence: CSASNQGRHEQYF. CDR3 DNA sequence: TGCAGTGCTAGTAACCAGGGGAGGCACGAGCAGTACTTC.

This clonotype was picked up a small number of times. This sequence joins TRBV20-1 and TRBJ1-1; 7 bases map to TRBD1. This CDR3 comprises 14 residues. J lost 1 base, V lost 0 bases, and 2 bases had no gene match. Germline CDR1 DFQATT, CDR2 SNEGSKA (reference sequence). CDR3 nucleotide sequence: TGCAGTGCTAGAGAGGGGACAGCGAACACTGAAGCTTTCTTT. The encoded protein is CSAREGTANTEAFF.

This clonotype occurred a few times. The J gene is TRBJ2-1, the V gene TRBV7-3; 10 nucleotides line up with TRBD2. Germline trimming cut 3 bases from V and 2 bases from J; bases unmatched to any gene: 4. The CDR3 is 16 residues long. Germline V gene data show CDR1 as SGHTA and CDR2 as FQGTGA. CDR3 protein: CASSLLAGEAYNEQFF. DNA for the CDR3: TGTGCCAGCAGCTTGCTAGCGGGGGAGGCCTACAATGAGCAGTTCTTC.

This rearrangement joins TRBV12-3 or TRBV12-4 to TRBJ1-1; D remains ambiguous. Trimming removed 6 bases from V and 0 bases from J, with 11 bases in between. The CDR3 covers 14 residues. CDR3 in amino acids: CASSPTRMNTEAFF. The CDR3 region has the DNA TGTGCCAGCAGCCCCACCAGGATGAACACTGAAGCTTTCTTT.

In its sample, this clonotype was seen a few times. The chain joins TRBV5-1 to TRBJ2-2; a possible D gene is TRBD1 (5 bases). This CDR3 is built from 14 residues. The V gene's germline CDR1 is SGHRS and CDR2 YFSETQ. V gave up 6 bases and J gave up 2 bases, with 11 bases separating them. The CDR3 spells CASTSTVNTGELFF. The CDR3 DNA reads as TGCGCCAGCACCTCGACAGTAAACACCGGGGAGCTGTTTTTT.

The CDR3 coding sequence is TGTGCCAGCAGCTTTGAGGTGACCCAGTACTTC. The encoded protein is CASSFEVTQYF. The genes are TRBV11-2 and TRBJ2-5; D remains unclear. Deletions cut 3 bases from V and 7 bases from J, with 6 bases between. Germline lookup yields CDR1 SGHAT and CDR2 FQNNGV. The CDR3 extends over 11 amino acids.

This clonotype was seen many times. The chain employs TRBV7-2 and TRBJ2-5; weak D call: TRBD1 (6 bases). V was trimmed by 5 bases and J by 5 bases, leaving 18 bases between them. The length of the CDR3 is 15 residues. The germline V gene has CDR1 SGHTA and CDR2 FQGNSA. CDR3 sequence: CASSQMTGTSETQYF. For the CDR3, the DNA is TGTGCCAGCAGCCAAATGACCGGGACATCGGAGACCCAGTACTTC.

This clonotype was detected only a few times. CDR3 amino acids: CASSPSGLAGTDTQYF. The CDR3 DNA reads TGCGCCAGCAGCCCTTCGGGACTAGCGGGCACAGATACGCAGTATTTT. The V and J genes are TRBV4-1 and TRBJ2-3; 11 bases map to TRBD2. V dropped 4 bases and J dropped 1; count of bases not matched to a gene: 4. The germline V gene encodes CDR1 MGHRA and CDR2 YSYEKL. This CDR3 has 16 residues.

This clonotype has only a few counts. The chain couples TRBV5-1 to TRBJ1-4; 7 nucleotides line up with TRBD1. Losses at the gene ends were 4 bases for V and 7 bases for J; bases not matched to a gene: 7. This CDR3 spans 14 amino acids. Germline lookup yields CDR1 SGHRS and CDR2 YFSETQ. CDR3 region: CASSAPGQSEKLFF. CDR3 DNA sequence: TGCGCCAGCAGCGCCCCGGGACAGAGTGAAAAACTGTTTTTT.

The V and J genes are TRBV5-1 and TRBJ1-5; tentatively, D is TRBD1 (5 bases). V gave up 3 bases and J gave up 5 bases, with 12 bases separating them. The length of the CDR3 is 14 residues. Germline V gene lookup returns CDR1 SGHRS and CDR2 YFSETQ. CDR3 DNA: TGCGCCAGCAGCTCAGATGTGGGGGATCAGCCCCAGCATTTT. This translates into CASSSDVGDQPQHF.

This clonotype has a handful of counts. The V and J genes are TRBV4-2 and TRBJ2-3, with TRBD1 matching 10 bases. The junction had 10 bases not matched to a gene; V was cut back by 0 bases and J by 4 bases. The CDR3 totals 18 residues. Per the germline V gene, CDR1 is LGHNA and CDR2 is YNFKEQ. CDR3 sequence reads: CASSQESGGTGDPDTQYF. The CDR3 DNA is TGTGCCAGCAGCCAAGAAAGTGGGGGGACAGGGGACCCAGATACGCAGTATTTT.

This chain connects TRBV5-1 to TRBJ2-1; D may be TRBD1 (5 bases). Germline CDR1 is SGHRS and CDR2 is YFSETQ. Trimming shortened V by 6 bases and J by 7 bases, and 17 bases separated the two germline ends. This CDR3 comprises 14 residues. DNA for the CDR3: TGCGCCAGCAAACCCAGGGTTTTCTCGAATGAGCAGTTCTTC. Its protein is CASKPRVFSNEQFF.

This chain joins TRBV19 and TRBJ1-6, with 7 bases aligning to TRBD1. Trimming cost V 5 bases and J 13 bases; bases outside gene matches: 14. Germline CDR1 reads LNHDA; CDR2 reads SQIVND (reference sequence). CDR3 length: 15 amino acids. CDR3 sequence (DNA): TGTGCCAGTAGTCCGGACGACAGGGATTTTGCGCCCCTCCACTTT. Its translation is CASSPDDRDFAPLHF.

This clonotype was detected many times. The rearrangement uses TRBV25-1 and TRBJ2-7; 9 bases line up with TRBD1. Germline-derived CDR1 and CDR2 are MGHDK and SYGVNS. Losses at the gene ends were 6 bases for V and 4 bases for J; bases not matched to a gene: 10. The length of the CDR3 is 15 residues. DNA for the CDR3: TGTGCCAGCAGCGCCTTTGAGGACAGGGGTTACGAGCAGTACTTC. Residues: CASSAFEDRGYEQYF.

The chain combines TRBV4-3 with TRBJ2-2; D unresolved. The CDR3 runs 14 residues. Per germline, CDR1 LGHNA and CDR2 YSLEER. V gave up 6 bases and J gave up 2 bases, with 10 bases separating them. CDR3 protein: CASRGWGNTGELFF. For the CDR3, the DNA is TGCGCCAGCAGGGGGTGGGGAAACACCGGGGAGCTGTTTTTT.

This clonotype was found a few times. This sequence joins TRBV11-2 and TRBJ1-1; 7 nucleotides agree with TRBD1. V was pared by 4 bases and J by 5 bases, with 10 bases of the junction left unmatched. The CDR3 runs to 15 residues. Germline CDR1 reads SGHAT; CDR2 reads FQNNGV. CDR3 sequence: CASSYIYRGLTEAFF. The CDR3 nucleotides are TGTGCCAGCAGCTATATATACAGGGGATTGACTGAAGCTTTCTTT.